Presented here are 9 T cell receptor beta chains from one specimen sequenced in a study of shared clonotypes between healthy human individuals. Produced via immunoSEQ multiplex PCR; TCRdb's table is partial and in-frame only. The table lists 1.6 million or so clones, about 96% of them singletons. Sample: naive CD4+ T cells sorted from blood. The subset here: CD45RA+ positively selected. These receptors originate from a young man in good health.

The V gene is TRBV6-1, the J gene TRBJ2-7, with 10 bases that match TRBD2. Losses at the gene ends were 4 bases for V and 2 bases for J; bases not matched to a gene: 2. The CDR3 has 14 residues. Germline V CDR1 and CDR2: MNHNS, SASEGT. The CDR3 DNA reads as TGTGCCAGCAGTGGAAGCGGGAGGGCCTACGAGCAGTACTTC. Translating gives CASSGSGRAYEQYF.

The V and J genes are TRBV11-2 and TRBJ2-1, with no clear D. Germline CDR1 and CDR2: SGHAT and FQNNGV. The length of the CDR3 is 11 residues. V was cut by 1 base and J by 8 bases, with 3 bases left in between. CDR3 sequence: CASSLVDEQFF. As DNA, the CDR3 is TGTGCCAGCAGCTTAGTCGATGAGCAGTTCTTC.

This sequence joins TRBV19 and TRBJ1-1, with D possibly TRBD1 on 5 matching bases. In germline, CDR1 is LNHDA, CDR2 SQIVND (reference sequence). The CDR3 is made up of 14 amino acids. V lost 3 bases to trimming and J lost 1 base, with 9 bases between them. The CDR3 DNA follows: TGTGCCAGTAGTATTATCGGGGCGAACACTGAAGCTTTCTTT. Its protein is CASSIIGANTEAFF.

J is TRBJ2-2 and V is TRBV6-1; D might be TRBD1 or TRBD2, each matching 5 bases. V was pared by 6 bases and J by 0 bases, with 8 bases between. Germline lookup yields CDR1 MNHNS and CDR2 SASEGT. The length of the CDR3 is 14 residues. The CDR3 protein is CASRWGSNTGELFF. As DNA, the CDR3 is TGTGCCAGCAGGTGGGGGTCGAACACCGGGGAGCTGTTTTTT.

The chain recombines TRBV2 with TRBJ2-5; 9 nucleotides line up with TRBD1. Germline V gene lookup returns CDR1 SNHLY and CDR2 FYNNEI. V dropped 8 bases and J dropped 7; count of bases not matched to a gene: 11. The CDR3 is 14 residues long. This CDR3 is CASGEGQGLGTQYF. The CDR3 nucleotides read TGTGCCAGCGGAGAGGGACAGGGTTTGGGGACCCAGTACTTC.

On this clone itself: The identical CDR3 is also encoded by other nucleotide sequences in the sample. This rearrangement joins TRBV30 to TRBJ1-1; D may be TRBD1 (5 bases). V lost 0 bases and J lost 5, with 10 bases in between. The CDR3 is made up of 13 amino acids. CDR1 GTSNPN and CDR2 SVGIG come from the germline V gene (reference sequence). Here the CDR3 reads CAWSVLRGTEAFF. Written as DNA, the CDR3 is TGTGCCTGGAGTGTACTACGGGGGACTGAAGCTTTCTTT.

The rearrangement uses TRBV27 and TRBJ2-1; 11 bases fit TRBD2. The junction had 8 bases not matched to a gene; V was cut back by 6 bases and J by 7 bases. Germline V gene data show CDR1 as MNHEY and CDR2 as SMNVEV (reference sequence). The CDR3 has 15 residues. The chain's CDR3 is CASRKLAGDRNEQFF. The CDR3 DNA is TGTGCCAGCAGAAAACTAGCGGGAGATAGGAATGAGCAGTTCTTC.

The gene calls are TRBV5-6 and TRBJ2-7; 9 bases align to TRBD2. J was trimmed by 4 bases and V by 4 bases; bases with no gene match: 9. This CDR3 is 15 amino acids long. Germline CDR1 and CDR2: SGHDT and YYEEEE. CDR3 sequence: CASSVRTSAGYEQYF. The CDR3 DNA sequence: TGTGCCAGCAGCGTAAGGACTAGCGCAGGATACGAGCAGTACTTC.

This rearrangement joins TRBV27 to TRBJ2-2; TRBD2 aligns across 8 bases. Germline CDR1 is MNHEY and CDR2 is SMNVEV (reference sequence). V was clipped by 3 bases and J by 6 bases; unmatched bases: 9. The CDR3 loop spans 16 amino acids. The DNA for the CDR3 is TGTGCCAGCAGTTTTGGGAGCGGGAGTGCCCCCGGGGAGCTGTTTTTT. Translated: CASSFGSGSAPGELFF.